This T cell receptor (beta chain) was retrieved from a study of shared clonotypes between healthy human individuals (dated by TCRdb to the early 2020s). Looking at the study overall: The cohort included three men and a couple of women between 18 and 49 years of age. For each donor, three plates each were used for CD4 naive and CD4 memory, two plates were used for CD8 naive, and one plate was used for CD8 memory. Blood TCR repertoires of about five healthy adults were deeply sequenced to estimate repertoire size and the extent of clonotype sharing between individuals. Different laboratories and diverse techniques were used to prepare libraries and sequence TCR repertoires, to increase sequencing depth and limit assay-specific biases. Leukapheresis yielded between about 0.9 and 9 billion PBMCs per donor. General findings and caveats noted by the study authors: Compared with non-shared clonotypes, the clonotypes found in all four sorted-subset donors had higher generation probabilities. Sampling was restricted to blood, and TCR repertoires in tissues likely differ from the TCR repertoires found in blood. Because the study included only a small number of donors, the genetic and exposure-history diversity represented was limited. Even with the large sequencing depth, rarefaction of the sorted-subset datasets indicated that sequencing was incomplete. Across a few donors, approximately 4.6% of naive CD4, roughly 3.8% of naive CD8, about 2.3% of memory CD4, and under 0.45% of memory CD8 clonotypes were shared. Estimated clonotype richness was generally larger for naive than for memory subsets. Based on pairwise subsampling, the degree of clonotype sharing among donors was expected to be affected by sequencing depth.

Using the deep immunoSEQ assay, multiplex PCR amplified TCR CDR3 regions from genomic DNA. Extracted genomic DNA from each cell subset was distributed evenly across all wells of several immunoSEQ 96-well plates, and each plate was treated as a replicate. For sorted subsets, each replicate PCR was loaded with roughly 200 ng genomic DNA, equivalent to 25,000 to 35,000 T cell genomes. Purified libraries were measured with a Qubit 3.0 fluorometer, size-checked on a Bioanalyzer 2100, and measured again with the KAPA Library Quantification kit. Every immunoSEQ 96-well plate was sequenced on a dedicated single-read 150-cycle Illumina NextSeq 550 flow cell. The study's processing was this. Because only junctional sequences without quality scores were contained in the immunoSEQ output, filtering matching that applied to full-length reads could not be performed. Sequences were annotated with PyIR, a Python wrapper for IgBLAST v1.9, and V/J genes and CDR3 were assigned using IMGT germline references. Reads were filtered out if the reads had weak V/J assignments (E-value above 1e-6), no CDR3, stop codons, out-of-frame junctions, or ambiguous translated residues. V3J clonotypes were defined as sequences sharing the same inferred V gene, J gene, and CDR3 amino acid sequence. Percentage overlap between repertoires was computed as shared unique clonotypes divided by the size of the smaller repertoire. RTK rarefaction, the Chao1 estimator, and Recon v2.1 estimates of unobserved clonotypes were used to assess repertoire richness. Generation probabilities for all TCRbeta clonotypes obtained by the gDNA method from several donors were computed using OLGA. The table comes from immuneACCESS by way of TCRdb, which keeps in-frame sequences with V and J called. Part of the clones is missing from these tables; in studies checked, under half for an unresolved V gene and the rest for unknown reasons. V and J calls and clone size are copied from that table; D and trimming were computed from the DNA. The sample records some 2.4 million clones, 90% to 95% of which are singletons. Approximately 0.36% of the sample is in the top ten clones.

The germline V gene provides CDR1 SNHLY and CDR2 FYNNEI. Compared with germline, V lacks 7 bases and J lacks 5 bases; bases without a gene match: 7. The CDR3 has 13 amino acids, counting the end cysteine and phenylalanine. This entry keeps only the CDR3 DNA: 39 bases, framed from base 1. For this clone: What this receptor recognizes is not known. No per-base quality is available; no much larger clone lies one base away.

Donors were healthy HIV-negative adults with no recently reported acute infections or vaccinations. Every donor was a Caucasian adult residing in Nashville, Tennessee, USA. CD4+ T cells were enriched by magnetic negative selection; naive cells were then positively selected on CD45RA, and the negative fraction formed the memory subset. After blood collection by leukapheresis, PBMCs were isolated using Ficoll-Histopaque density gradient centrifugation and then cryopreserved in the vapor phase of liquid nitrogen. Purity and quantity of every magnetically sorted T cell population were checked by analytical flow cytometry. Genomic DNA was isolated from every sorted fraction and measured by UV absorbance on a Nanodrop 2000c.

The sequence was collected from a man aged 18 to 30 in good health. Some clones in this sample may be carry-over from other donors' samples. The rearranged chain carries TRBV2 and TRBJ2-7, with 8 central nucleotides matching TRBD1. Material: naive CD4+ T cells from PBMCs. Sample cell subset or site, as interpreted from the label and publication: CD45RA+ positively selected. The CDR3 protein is CASNTGGNHEQYF. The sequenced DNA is TGTGCCAGCAACACAGGGGGGAATCACGAGCAGTACTTC.